These 13 T cell receptor beta chains were sequenced from one sample in a study of blood T cell repertoires in COVID-19. Repertoires were generated with immunoSEQ multiplex PCR, while TCRdb's copy carries only in-frame clones and drops some. Among more than 65,000 clones, around nine tenths were seen once, and the ten largest hold 7.5% to 9%. Sequenced sample: peripheral blood. Source of these receptors: a human donor in a cohort sampled during active COVID-19.

The chain joins TRBV7-8 to TRBJ1-1; 9 bases agree with TRBD1. V dropped 1 base and J dropped 8; count of bases not matched to a gene: 14. Germline values: CDR1 SGHVS, CDR2 FQNEAQ. The CDR3 has 17 amino acids. The CDR3 bases are TGTGCCAGCAGCTTAGAAAGGAACAGGGGGCGCGTCTCCGAAGCTTTCTTT. This sequence encodes CASSLERNRGRVSEAFF.

By sample fraction, this clone is medium-sized. V usage is TRBV11-2 and J usage is TRBJ1-2; 7 positions agree with TRBD1. Germline CDR1 reads SGHAT; CDR2 reads FQNNGV. The CDR3 sequence is 15 residues long. V shed 1 base and J 3 bases; nucleotides not matched to a gene: 5. Here the CDR3 DNA reads TGTGCCAGCAGCTTAGCGGGACAGAGAGACTATGGCTACACCTTC. This codes for CASSLAGQRDYGYTF.

V usage is TRBV4-1 and J usage is TRBJ1-2; maybe TRBD1 (5 bases). The V and J ends lost 3 bases and 6 bases respectively, with 11 bases between them. CDR1 is MGHRA and CDR2 is YSYEKL in the germline V gene. The CDR3 has 13 residues. The CDR3 protein is CASSHRDYDGYTF. In DNA, the CDR3 is TGCGCCAGCAGCCACCGGGACTATGATGGCTACACCTTC.

CDR3 coding DNA: TGCGCCAGCAGCCTCCAACAGGGCACGAACACTGAAGCTTTCTTT. The encoded protein is CASSLQQGTNTEAFF. V is TRBV5-1 and J is TRBJ1-1; D perhaps matches TRBD1 (6 bases). Trimming took 4 bases from V and 1 from J, leaving 14 bases between them. The CDR3 is 15 amino acids. Germline CDR1 reads SGHRS; CDR2 reads YFSETQ.

This clone was found once. In DNA form, the CDR3 reads TGTGCCACGCGACAGGAGAACTACAATGAGCAGTTCTTC. This gives the protein CATRQENYNEQFF. The gene calls are TRBV6-5 and TRBJ2-1, with TRBD1 as a possible D gene (6 bases). The CDR3 consists of 13 residues. The V and J ends lost 10 bases and 3 bases respectively, with 13 bases between them. CDR1 and CDR2 (germline): MNHEY, SVGAGI.

The chain employs TRBV6-6 and TRBJ1-3, with D perhaps matching TRBD1 (6 bases). CDR1 is MNHNY, CDR2 SVGAGI, per germline (reference sequence). The CDR3 spans 13 residues. V shed 6 bases and J shed 4 bases, with 10 bases lying between them. The CDR3 loop is CASSQDRGNTIYF. CDR3 coding DNA: TGTGCCAGCAGCCAGGACAGAGGAAACACCATATATTTT.

This rearrangement joins TRBV5-4 to TRBJ2-7; maybe TRBD1 (5 bases). With 3 bases removed from V and 5 bases from J, the gap between germline ends came to 15 bases. From germline, CDR1 is SGHNT and CDR2 YYREEE (reference sequence). The CDR3 runs 14 residues. CDR3 protein: CASSYPAKGNEQYF. CDR3 in DNA: TGTGCCAGCAGCTACCCTGCAAAGGGGAACGAGCAGTACTTC.

This sequence joins TRBV4-3 and TRBJ2-6; D call uncertain. V was trimmed by 0 bases and J by 0 bases, leaving 6 bases between them. The CDR3 is 16 amino acids. CDR1 and CDR2 from the germline V gene are LGHNA and YSLEER. CDR3: CASSQDWSSGANVLTF. CDR3 coding DNA: TGCGCCAGCAGCCAAGATTGGAGCTCTGGGGCCAACGTCCTGACTTTC.

This clone was seen more than once but under ten times. The CDR3 bases are TGTGCCAGCAGTGAGGACAGGGGGGGGATGGAGCCCCAGCATTTT. It codes for CASSEDRGGMEPQHF. This rearrangement joins TRBV2 to TRBJ1-5; 10 bases are a match to TRBD1. CDR3 length: 15 amino acids. V lost 3 bases to trimming and J lost 8 bases; unmatched junction nucleotides: 7. Germline V gene sequence: CDR1 SNHLY, CDR2 FYNNEI.

CDR3 DNA sequence: TGTGCCAGCAGCATAGGCACTTATGGCTACACCTTC. This gives the protein CASSIGTYGYTF. The V and J genes are TRBV9 and TRBJ1-2, with unresolved D. The V and J ends lost 4 bases and 5 bases respectively, with 9 bases between them. The CDR3 has 12 residues. CDR1 is SGDLS and CDR2 is YYNGEE in the germline V gene.

The V call is TRBV7-8, the J call TRBJ2-3; the D gene is possibly TRBD1 (6 bases). The CDR3 runs 14 residues. The germline CDR1 and CDR2 sequences are SGHVS and FQNEAQ. V was trimmed by 4 bases and J by 4 bases, leaving 12 bases between them. CDR3 residues: CASSSVQGSDTQYF. The CDR3 DNA reads as TGTGCCAGCAGCTCCGTACAGGGCTCAGATACGCAGTATTTT.

The J gene is TRBJ2-1, the V gene TRBV5-1, with 10 nucleotides matching TRBD1. V was pared by 4 bases and J by 9 bases, with 4 bases of the junction left unmatched. CDR3 size: 13 residues. Germline values: CDR1 SGHRS, CDR2 YFSETQ. The CDR3 loop is CASSPGQGTEQFF. The DNA of the CDR3 is TGCGCCAGCAGCCCGGGACAGGGGACTGAGCAGTTCTTC.

This chain joins TRBV11-2 and TRBJ1-4, with D possibly TRBD1 on 6 matching bases. This CDR3 is 16 amino acids long. Trimming took off 0 bases at V and 7 bases at J, with 15 bases between the two ends. In germline, CDR1 is SGHAT, CDR2 FQNNGV. The CDR3 nucleotides read TGTGCCAGCAGCTTAGATCGGGGGGGCTGGGTTGAAAAACTGTTTTTT. Translation gives CASSLDRGGWVEKLFF.